This T cell receptor (beta chain) was identified during a study of OX40 agonist ivuxolimab in advanced cancers. Study in general: Ivuxolimab, an antibody acting as an agonist of OX40 (CD134), was used to treat patients. Study-level results: Expanded clones were, on average, more numerous in CD8+ T cells than in CD4+. Clonal expansion was among the lowest in partial responders at 0.1-3.0 mg/kg, especially CD8+. The CD4+ and CD8+ T cells in the blood had expanded clonally by week 6 at 0.1 to 3.0 mg/kg.

This table comes from immunoSEQ multiplex PCR, and its TCRdb copy is limited to in-frame clones, with some not included. This table holds approximately 77,000 clones, 80% to 95% found once. As for this clone: Its antigen is undetermined.

The germline V and J ends were trimmed by 4 bases and 2 bases, with 10 bases remaining between them. The V gene's germline CDR1 is SGHDN and CDR2 FVKESK. This CDR3 contains 14 residues. The source material was CD4+ or CD8+ T cells sorted from blood, sampled in a trial of the OX40 agonist ivuxolimab. This TCR came from an adult with an advanced solid tumor such as melanoma, head and neck, liver or kidney cancer. This chain joins TRBV14 and TRBJ2-3, with no clear D. CDR3 DNA sequence: TGTGCCAGCAGCCTAGCACTCGACACAGATACGCAGTATTTT. Translated: CASSLALDTDTQYF.